This T cell receptor beta chain was retrieved from a study of CD8 T cells in ankylosing spondylitis. Notes on this clonotype: Its antigen is unidentified.

Study-level results: Some motif variants were previously reported in reactive arthritis synovial fluid and blood. Within matched ankylosing spondylitis synovial fluid, disease-linked clones were reportedly significantly enriched.

Using quantitative 5'-RACE with molecular barcodes, the authors made TCR beta libraries. TCRdb processed the 5' RACE reads anew with MiXCR; each CDR3 protein has one entry. The table has approximately 350,000 distinct CDR3 sequences, roughly 14% seen once. Sequencing was carried out using blood, either unsorted or a sorted T cell fraction (not recorded which). This clonotype was sampled from a male donor with ankylosing spondylitis or in good health (not recorded which).

The CDR3 coding sequence is TGTGCCAGCAGCCAAGATTCGGGGTACTATGGCTACACCTTC. Translating gives CASSQDSGYYGYTF. The chain recombines TRBV3-1 with TRBJ1-2, with no clear D. Trimming pared 0 bases from V and 3 bases from J, leaving 8 bases between. This CDR3 comprises 14 residues. The germline CDR1 and CDR2 sequences are LGHDT and YNNKEL (reference sequence).